These T cell receptor beta chains were read from a single sample in a study of HIV-infected children after antiretroviral therapy interruption. TCRdb fed the 3' RACE reads into MiXCR, producing one record per CDR3 protein. The top ten hold around 1.1% of the sample, which has more than 75,000 distinct CDR3 sequences, about 6.9% seen once. The material was CD45RA+ CD4+ T cells from PBMCs, pooled from several time points, obtained from a donor given antiretroviral therapy, either interrupted or continuous. The receptor source for this set is a pool of human donors with HIV. Both conserved end residues are part of each CDR3. Each record gives: D gene, CDR3 length, V gene, clone size, J gene, CDR3 DNA, CDR3 protein. The D gene is left open where the match is weak. Size is stated for part of the rows, as once, few or many counts, or as a class when the clone is expanded.

>NA|13|TRBV12-3/TRBV12-4|many|TRBJ2-7
TGTGCCAGCAGTGTAACCAGCTCCTACGAGCAGTACTTC
CASSVTSSYEQYF
>TRBD1|15|TRBV27|many|TRBJ2-3
TGTGCCAGCAGTCCGCGGACAGGGAAAAAGAATACGCAGTATTTT
CASSPRTGKKNTQYF
>NA|15|TRBV12-3/TRBV12-4|NA|TRBJ2-1
TGTGCCAGCAGTTTGATATGGGGCTCCTACAATGAGCAGTTCTTC
CASSLIWGSYNEQFF
>NA|13|TRBV5-1|many|TRBJ2-7
TGCGCCAGCGCCTTGAGCGGAAGTTACGAGCAGTACTTC
CASALSGSYEQYF
>NA|15|TRBV5-1|many|TRBJ1-2
TGCGCCAGCAGCTCTACGGGACGGAGCTTCTATGGCTACACCTTC
CASSSTGRSFYGYTF
>NA|13|TRBV2|many|TRBJ2-1
TGTGCCAGCAGCTGGACTGGGGGGGCTGAGCAGTTCTTC
CASSWTGGAEQFF
>NA|12|TRBV12-3/TRBV12-4|few|TRBJ2-7
TGTGCCAGCAGTTCCTATCTTTACGAGCAGTACTTC
CASSSYLYEQYF
>NA|13|TRBV10-2|many|TRBJ1-1
TGCGCCAGCAGGGGCAGGGGAGACACTGAAGCTTTCTTT
CASRGRGDTEAFF
>TRBD2|16|TRBV7-2|many|TRBJ2-1
TGTGCCAGCAGCGCATTTACTAGCGGGGACCACAATGAGCAGTTCTTC
CASSAFTSGDHNEQFF
>NA|15|TRBV6-6|many|TRBJ2-1
TGTGCCAGCAGTGATCTTGGGGGGAACTATGCTGAGCAGTTCTTC
CASSDLGGNYAEQFF
>NA|18|TRBV6-1|many|TRBJ2-4
TGTGCCAGCATAGAAGGGGGGTTCAGGTCGGGAGCCAAAAACATTCAGTACTTC
CASIEGGFRSGAKNIQYF
>NA|14|TRBV12-3/TRBV12-4|NA|TRBJ1-6
TGTGCCAGCAGTTTAAGGGGGGGGAATTCACCCCTCCACTTT
CASSLRGGNSPLHF
>TRBD2|15|TRBV7-8|many|TRBJ2-1
TGTGCCAGCAGCTGGGGGGGGGGTTCCTACAATGAGCAGTTCTTC
CASSWGGGSYNEQFF
>NA|12|TRBV29-1|few|TRBJ1-2
TGCAGCACCGCCCGGGGAGACGGTGGCTACACCTTC
CSTARGDGGYTF
>NA|13|TRBV7-3|many|TRBJ2-1
TGTGCCAGCAGCCTATACCATTGGGATGAGCAGTTCTTC
CASSLYHWDEQFF
>NA|14|TRBV10-3|once|TRBJ1-3
TGTGCCATCAGCGAAGGGAGGACTGGAAACACCATATATTTT
CAISEGRTGNTIYF
>TRBD2|15|TRBV2|many|TRBJ2-2
TGTGCCAGCAGTGAGGATCTAGCGGGGTCCGGGGAGCTGTTTTTT
CASSEDLAGSGELFF
>NA|15|TRBV6-6|many|TRBJ2-4
TGTGCCAGCGGAAGACTGGGGGGCGGACAAAACACCTTGTACTTT
CASGRLGGGQNTLYF
>NA|15|TRBV27|many|TRBJ1-6
TGTGCCAGCAGTTTACTCGTAGGGGGGAATTCACCCCTCCACTTT
CASSLLVGGNSPLHF
>TRBD2|15|TRBV24-1|many|TRBJ2-1
TGTGCCACCAGTGATTTTAGCGGGAGATTCAATGAGCAGTTCTTC
CATSDFSGRFNEQFF
>NA|12|TRBV28|many|TRBJ1-1
TGTGCCAGCAGCGGTATGAACACTGAAGCTTTCTTT
CASSGMNTEAFF
>TRBD1|16|TRBV7-9|NA|TRBJ1-1
TGTGCCAGCAGCTTAGACAGGGGACGTTCACCCACTGAAGATTTCTTT
CASSLDRGRSPTEDFF
>TRBD1|13|TRBV28|many|TRBJ1-2
TGTGCCAGCACTCAGGGGACAGGGTATGGCTACACCTTC
CASTQGTGYGYTF
>TRBD2|15|TRBV15|few|TRBJ2-7
TGTGCCACCAGCAGAGATCTAGCGGGCCCGTACGAGCAGTACTTC
CATSRDLAGPYEQYF
>NA|12|TRBV11-2|many|TRBJ1-1
TGTGCCAGCAGTTGGGCGGGCAGGGAAGCTTTCTTT
CASSWAGREAFF
>NA|15|TRBV18|NA|TRBJ1-1
TGTGCCAGCTCACAAGAGACAGCTCAGAACACTGAAGCTTTCTTT
CASSQETAQNTEAFF
>NA|14|TRBV23-1|NA|TRBJ2-1
TGCGCCAGCAGTCCATCTGACCGTTACAATGAGCAGTTCTTC
CASSPSDRYNEQFF
>NA|15|TRBV12-3/TRBV12-4|many|TRBJ2-1
TGTGCAAGCAGCTTAGACTGGGAGAACTATGCTGAGCAGTTCTTC
CASSLDWENYAEQFF
>TRBD1|15|TRBV5-1|many|TRBJ2-1
TGCGCCAGCAGCGACGGGACAGGGGGTCAGAATGAGCAGTTCTTC
CASSDGTGGQNEQFF
>NA|11|TRBV28|many|TRBJ1-1
TGTGCCAGCAGTTTTATCAGTGAAGCTTTCTTT
CASSFISEAFF
>NA|12|TRBV10-3|NA|TRBJ2-3
TGTGCCATCAGTGCTCTAGCAGATACGCAGTATTTT
CAISALADTQYF
>NA|13|TRBV20-1|many|TRBJ2-1
TGCAGTGCTGGGGGAGGACTGATCAATGAGCAGTTCTTC
CSAGGGLINEQFF
>TRBD2|19|TRBV7-3|many|TRBJ2-1
TGTGCCAGCAGCTTAAGGGGGACTAGCGGGGGCCCTGCCTACAATGAGCAGTTCTTC
CASSLRGTSGGPAYNEQFF
>TRBD1|15|TRBV5-1|few|TRBJ2-3
TGCGCCAGCAGCGCACGCGGACAGGGCACAGATACGCAGTATTTT
CASSARGQGTDTQYF
>NA|13|TRBV3-1|many|TRBJ2-1
TGTGCCAGCAGCCAAGTCCTGGACAATGAGCAGTTCTTC
CASSQVLDNEQFF
>TRBD1|13|TRBV3-1|many|TRBJ2-7
TGTGCCAGCAGCCAACCGACAGGGGCCGAGCAGTACTTC
CASSQPTGAEQYF
>NA|15|TRBV5-1|many|TRBJ2-5
TGCGCCAGCAGCTTGGTGGCAGCTCTGCCGGAGACCCAGTACTTC
CASSLVAALPETQYF
>NA|14|TRBV12-3/TRBV12-4|NA|TRBJ2-2
TGTGCCAGCAGGAAGAACAGGGTGGTCGGGGAGCTGTTTTTT
CASRKNRVVGELFF
>NA|13|TRBV7-2|many|TRBJ2-1
TGTGCCAGCAGCTTAGGTCGCCACAATGAGCAGTTCTTC
CASSLGRHNEQFF
>NA|14|TRBV25-1|once|TRBJ2-7
TGTGCCAGCGCGTGGGACGTCAGCTCCTACGAGCAGTACTTC
CASAWDVSSYEQYF
>NA|14|TRBV12-2|few|TRBJ2-3
TGTGCAAGTCGCTTAAGACAGAGCACAGATACGCAGTATTTT
CASRLRQSTDTQYF
>NA|14|TRBV28|many|TRBJ1-4
TGTGCCAGTAGTAGCAGGGAGGAGAATGAAAAACTGTTTTTT
CASSSREENEKLFF
>NA|17|TRBV7-2|many|TRBJ2-2
TGTGCCAGCAGCCACGGATTTCGGGCCTTCTTGGGCGGGGAGCTGTTTTTT
CASSHGFRAFLGGELFF
>NA|12|TRBV20-1|many|TRBJ1-1
TGCAGTCCCCGAAAGAGGAACACTGAAGCTTTCTTT
CSPRKRNTEAFF
>NA|15|TRBV11-2|many|TRBJ2-7
TGTGCCAGCAGCCTAGACAGGACGAGATCCTACGAGCAGTACTTC
CASSLDRTRSYEQYF
>NA|15|TRBV9|few|TRBJ2-2
TGTGCCAGCAGCGTCAGGGGCCAGAACACCGGGGAGCTGTTTTTT
CASSVRGQNTGELFF
>NA|15|TRBV5-5|many|TRBJ2-7
TGTGCCAGCAGCATGGGACTGGGAAGCTCCTACGAGCAGTACTTC
CASSMGLGSSYEQYF
>NA|15|TRBV2|few|TRBJ1-5
TGTGCCAGCAGTGGAAGCCAGAGACTCAATCAGCCCCAGCATTTT
CASSGSQRLNQPQHF